Below are 20 T cell receptor beta chains sequenced from a single sample in a study of cytomegalovirus exposure and HLA in healthy donors. The PCR made use of 60 Vbeta and 13 Jbeta primers. Using immunoSEQ multiplex PCR, the repertoire was profiled, and TCRdb retains in-frame clones only, with some absent. The sample shows 150,000 or so clones, roughly 86% of them seen only once. The source material was PBMCs. The receptors were sampled from a man between 18 and 29 years old in good health and CMV-seropositive.

The chain is built from TRBV5-1 and TRBJ2-2; 11 nucleotides agree with TRBD1. V shed 0 bases, J shed 4 bases, and the junction held 5 bases outside the gene matches. This CDR3 region has 17 residues. Looked up from germline, CDR1 is SGHRS and CDR2 is YFSETQ. The CDR3 protein is CASSLADRGLGTGELFF. The CDR3 region has the DNA TGCGCCAGCAGCTTGGCGGACAGGGGGCTCGGCACCGGGGAGCTGTTTTTT.

V is TRBV4-2 and J is TRBJ1-1; TRBD1 matches 9 bases. Germline CDR1 LGHNA, CDR2 YNFKEQ. Unmatched junction bases numbered 6, after V lost 0 bases and J lost 1 base. The CDR3 contains 17 residues. CDR3 coding DNA: TGTGCCAGCAGCCAAGACTCCGGGACAGGGACGAACACTGAAGCTTTCTTT. Its protein product is CASSQDSGTGTNTEAFF.

This chain uses TRBV6-1 with TRBJ2-7; the match to TRBD2 covers 15 bases. The CDR3 totals 17 residues. V shed 4 bases, J shed 5 bases, and the junction held 9 bases outside the gene matches. CDR1 and CDR2 (germline): MNHNS, SASEGT. CDR3 in DNA: TGTGCCAGCAGTGGACCGGGACTAGCGGGAGGAATCAACGAGCAGTACTTC. It specifies CASSGPGLAGGINEQYF.

The chain combines TRBV28 with TRBJ2-2; tentatively, D is TRBD2 (6 bases). V shed 2 bases and J shed 4 bases, with 11 bases lying between them. Germline CDR1 MDHEN, CDR2 SYDVKM. The CDR3 spans 15 residues. The CDR3 region is CASSLTGLITGELFF. CDR3 nucleotides: TGTGCCAGCAGTTTAACGGGACTTATCACCGGGGAGCTGTTTTTT.

The chain recombines TRBV12-5 with TRBJ1-1, with TRBD1 matching over 8 bases. CDR3 length: 14 amino acids. Germline CDR1 reads LGHNT; CDR2 reads FRNRAP. V shed 7 bases, J shed 4 bases, and the junction held 8 bases outside the gene matches. CDR3 nucleotides: TGTGCTAGTGCCCCCCAGGGGGCTACCACTGAAGCTTTCTTT. The encoded protein is CASAPQGATTEAFF.

This clone showed up just a few times. The J gene is TRBJ1-1, the V gene TRBV11-2; the D is unclear. CDR1 and CDR2 (germline): SGHAT, FQNNGV. V lost 2 bases, J lost 0 bases, and 16 bases lay in between. The CDR3 covers 17 residues. CDR3 bases: TGTGCCAGCAGCTTATGGAGGGTCGAAGCGATGAACACTGAAGCTTTCTTT. Translation: CASSLWRVEAMNTEAFF.

The rearrangement joins TRBV2 to TRBJ2-2, with 9 nucleotides matching TRBD2. Unmatched junction bases numbered 6, after V lost 3 bases and J lost 4 bases. The V gene's germline CDR1 is SNHLY and CDR2 FYNNEI. The CDR3 is made up of 16 amino acids. The CDR3 nucleotides read TGTGCCAGCAGTGAGGAACTAGCGGGCTTCACCGGGGAGCTGTTTTTT. This encodes CASSEELAGFTGELFF.

This clone was observed a single time. This chain connects TRBV6-4 to TRBJ2-3; 9 bases agree with TRBD2. V shed 3 bases and J 5 bases; nucleotides not matched to a gene: 3. CDR1 MRHNA and CDR2 SNTAGT come from the germline V gene. The CDR3 length is 14 residues. For the CDR3, the DNA is TGTGCCAGCAGTGAGCGGGAGGGCCAAGATACGCAGTATTTT. Translated, it gives CASSEREGQDTQYF.

V and J are TRBV28 and TRBJ1-2; TRBD1 is a possible D gene (6 bases). Germline V CDR1 and CDR2: MDHEN, SYDVKM. CDR3 size: 17 residues. V lost 5 bases to trimming and J lost 8 bases, with 27 bases between them. CDR3 amino acids: CASSRTGIRGVSRGYTF. Written as DNA, the CDR3 is TGTGCCAGCAGTCGTACAGGGATTAGAGGCGTCTCTCGGGGCTACACCTTC.

The chain uses TRBV5-8 and TRBJ1-5, with 8 bases matching TRBD1. Losses at the gene ends were 5 bases for V and 5 bases for J; bases not matched to a gene: 6. The CDR3 totals 14 residues. CDR1 SGHTS and CDR2 YDEGEE come from the germline V gene. The CDR3 coding sequence is TGTGCCAGCAGGTCCGGGACAGGTGATCAGCCCCAGCATTTT. As protein: CASRSGTGDQPQHF.

The V gene is TRBV28, the J gene TRBJ1-5; tentative D call: TRBD1 (6 bases). CDR3 length: 15 amino acids. V gave up 6 bases and J gave up 2 bases, with 14 bases separating them. Germline V lookup: CDR1 MDHEN, CDR2 SYDVKM. DNA of the CDR3: TGTGCCAGCAGACGTCTCAGGGGAGGCAATCAGCCCCAGCATTTT. Its translation is CASRRLRGGNQPQHF.

The chain couples TRBV18 to TRBJ2-7, with 9 positions matching TRBD1. The junction had 8 bases not matched to a gene; V was cut back by 1 base and J by 4 bases. The CDR3 covers 16 residues. In germline, CDR1 is KGHSH, CDR2 LQKENI. CDR3 region: CASSPRGGQGGYEQYF. The CDR3 DNA reads TGTGCCAGCTCACCACGTGGGGGACAGGGAGGGTACGAGCAGTACTTC.

V is TRBV5-1 and J is TRBJ2-1; 8 bases match TRBD2. J was trimmed by 0 bases and V by 7 bases; bases with no gene match: 6. Germline V gene data show CDR1 as SGHRS and CDR2 as YFSETQ. The CDR3 consists of 15 residues. CDR3 sequence: CASGYSGISYNEQFF. CDR3 sequence (DNA): TGCGCCAGCGGATATAGCGGGATCTCCTACAATGAGCAGTTCTTC.

The rearrangement links TRBV7-2 to TRBJ1-5; D gene ambiguous. V lost 2 bases, J lost 6 bases, and 14 bases lay in between. The CDR3 runs 15 residues. In germline, CDR1 is SGHTA, CDR2 FQGNSA. This CDR3 is CASSLMRGVSQPQHF. DNA of the CDR3: TGTGCCAGCAGCTTAATGCGCGGGGTGAGTCAGCCCCAGCATTTT.

The chain carries TRBV29-1 and TRBJ1-1; no clear D. Germline V gene sequence: CDR1 SQVTM, CDR2 ANQGSEA. CDR3 length equals 12 residues. V shed 3 bases and J shed 3 bases, with 8 bases lying between them. Here the CDR3 DNA reads TGCAGCGTTGATTACAGAGACACTGAAGCTTTCTTT. It translates to CSVDYRDTEAFF.

This rearrangement joins TRBV27 to TRBJ1-2; D might be TRBD1 (6 bases). V was clipped by 2 bases and J by 4 bases, with 17 bases between them. The CDR3 extends over 16 amino acids. The germline V gene encodes CDR1 MNHEY and CDR2 SMNVEV (reference sequence). The CDR3 DNA sequence: TGTGCCAGCAGTTTACTGCCAGGGCAGGGGCTCTATGGCTACACCTTC. Amino acids: CASSLLPGQGLYGYTF.

V and J are TRBV6-6 and TRBJ2-7; D not resolved. The germline gives CDR1 MNHNY, CDR2 SVGAGI (reference sequence). V was trimmed by 1 base and J by 0 bases, leaving 7 bases between them. The CDR3 has 14 residues. The CDR3 loop is CASSYFPGSYEQYF. The CDR3 DNA is TGTGCCAGCAGTTACTTCCCCGGCTCCTACGAGCAGTACTTC.

The V gene is TRBV7-3, the J gene TRBJ2-5; the D is unclear. CDR1 is SGHTA and CDR2 is FQGTGA in the germline V gene. V dropped 1 base and J dropped 2 bases, with 5 bases sitting between them. This CDR3 is 13 amino acids long. In DNA form, the CDR3 reads TGTGCCAGCAGCTTAATAGATCAAGAGACCCAGTACTTC. This gives the protein CASSLIDQETQYF.

The chain combines TRBV19 with TRBJ2-4; a possible D gene is TRBD1 (7 bases). The germline CDR1 and CDR2 sequences are LNHDA and SQIVND (reference sequence). The CDR3 length is 12 residues. V was clipped by 11 bases and J by 6 bases, with 14 bases between them. The CDR3 loop reads CASRDSPNIQYF. CDR3 DNA sequence: TGTGCCTCGCGGGACAGTCCAAACATTCAGTACTTC.

V is TRBV28 and J is TRBJ2-7; tentative D call: TRBD1 (5 bases). The germline CDR1 and CDR2 sequences are MDHEN and SYDVKM. V lost 6 bases and J 3 bases, leaving 12 bases between the germline ends. CDR3 length: 13 amino acids. The CDR3 loop is CASRQTANYEQYF. DNA for the CDR3: TGTGCCAGCAGGCAGACAGCCAACTACGAGCAGTACTTC.